This TCR beta chain is drawn from a study of control samples from healthy donors and cancer patients. TCRdb's copy holds only in-frame clones and misses some; the assay was immunoSEQ multiplex PCR. The data contain approximately 74,000 clones, 94% of them seen just once; the ten biggest clones take up over 2.5%. The germline V and J ends were trimmed by 2 bases and 5 bases, with 12 bases remaining between them. The CDR3 is 14 amino acids. CDR1 is MNHEY, CDR2 SVGAGI, per germline. The TCR originated in a woman aged 30 to 39 in good health. The sequencing input was blood. The rearrangement links TRBV6-5 to TRBJ1-2; the D gene is possibly TRBD1 (6 bases). CDR3 DNA: TGTGCCAGCAGTTACCACCAGGGGATATATGGCTACACCTTC. Translated: CASSYHQGIYGYTF.